Below are 2 T cell receptor beta chains sequenced from a single sample in a study of blood T cell repertoires in COVID-19. Sequenced by immunoSEQ multiplex PCR; TCRdb stores in-frame clones only, minus some. The sample includes hundreds of thousands of clones, roughly 85% of them seen just once. The source material was peripheral blood. The receptors were gathered from a woman between 50 and 59 years old who had recovered from COVID-19.

The chain recombines TRBV6-1 with TRBJ1-5; 8 bases are a match to TRBD1. V lost 1 base and J lost 4; bases outside the gene matches: 6. The CDR3 is made up of 16 amino acids. Germline V CDR1 and CDR2: MNHNS, SASEGT. The CDR3 sequence is CASSEGQGAWNQPQHF. Written as DNA, the CDR3 is TGTGCCAGCAGTGAAGGCCAGGGGGCATGGAATCAGCCCCAGCATTTT.

The J gene is TRBJ2-7, the V gene TRBV5-4; D remains unclear. The CDR3 covers 13 residues. V was cut by 0 bases and J by 6 bases, with 10 bases left in between. Germline V lookup: CDR1 SGHNT, CDR2 YYREEE (reference sequence). CDR3: CASSLDIKTEQYF. CDR3 DNA sequence: TGTGCCAGCAGCTTGGACATCAAAACCGAGCAGTACTTC.